Listed below are T cell receptor beta chains from one sample, sequenced in a study of T cell responses to AZD1222 COVID-19 vaccine. Libraries were prepared by immunoSEQ multiplex PCR; TCRdb keeps only in-frame clonotypes and omits some of them. The data hold some 75,000 clones, with roughly 88% observed a single time. This specimen consisted of peripheral blood, obtained on day 0 of AZD1222 vaccination. The receptors stem from an adult in good health. Each CDR3 is given with its conserved first and last residue. Each record gives: clone size, V gene, J gene, D gene, CDR3 DNA, CDR3 protein. The D gene is left open where the match is weak. Expanded clones get a size class; other rows say once, few or many, or leave the size out.

NA	TRBV10-3	TRBJ1-5	TRBD1	TGTGCCATCAGTGAGCGCCAGGGGGCCAATCAGCCCCAGCATTTT	CAISERQGANQPQHF
NA	TRBV19	TRBJ1-4	NA	TGTGCCAGTAGTATAGGGGTACGGAGAACTAATGAAAAACTGTTTTTT	CASSIGVRRTNEKLFF
NA	TRBV7-3	TRBJ1-1	NA	TGTGCCAGCAGCTTATCATTTGGGGCTGAAGCTTTCTTT	CASSLSFGAEAFF
NA	TRBV5-1	TRBJ1-1	NA	TGCGCCAGCAGCGTGAGACGGGAGAACACTGAAGCTTTCTTT	CASSVRRENTEAFF
few	TRBV29-1	TRBJ1-1	NA	TGCAGCGTTGAAGATTCGGGGGCCGGGAACACTGAAGCTTTCTTT	CSVEDSGAGNTEAFF
NA	TRBV6-4	TRBJ1-6	TRBD1	TGTGCCAGCAGTCGGGACAGCAAAAATTCACCCCTCCACTTT	CASSRDSKNSPLHF
NA	TRBV4-1	TRBJ1-2	NA	TGCGCCAGCAGCCAAGATCACGGCAGGAACTATGGCTACACCTTC	CASSQDHGRNYGYTF
NA	TRBV19	TRBJ2-2	TRBD2	TGTGCCACCCGACTAGCGGGGGCCCTCACGAACACCGGGGAGCTGTTTTTT	CATRLAGALTNTGELFF
NA	TRBV6-1	TRBJ1-2	TRBD1	TGTGCCAGCAGTGAAACTTTACAGGGGGACGGTGGCTACACCTTC	CASSETLQGDGGYTF
NA	TRBV19	TRBJ1-4	TRBD1	TGTGCCAGTAGTATGACAGGGGGAAGACTACTGTTTTTT	CASSMTGGRLLFF
NA	TRBV6-6	TRBJ1-5	NA	TGTGCCAGCAGTGTGGACAATCAGCCCCAGCATTTT	CASSVDNQPQHF
NA	TRBV9	TRBJ2-2	NA	TGTGCCAGCAGCGGCCCATCGGGGGAGCTGTTTTTT	CASSGPSGELFF
NA	TRBV5-1	TRBJ2-4	TRBD1	TGCGCCAGCAGCCCTACCGGGACAGAGAGGATTCAGTACTTC	CASSPTGTERIQYF
NA	TRBV5-4	TRBJ2-7	TRBD2	TGTGCCAGCAGTCCGGGCGGGACTAGCGGAATTTACGAGCAGTACTTC	CASSPGGTSGIYEQYF
NA	TRBV14	TRBJ1-1	NA	TGTGCCAGCAGCCAAGTCTTCGGGGAGGCTTTCTTT	CASSQVFGEAFF
NA	TRBV6-2/TRBV6-3	TRBJ2-1	TRBD2	TGTGCCAGCAGCCTCCAAAGGACTAGCGGGAGGCTCCTCAACAATGAGCAGTTCTTC	CASSLQRTSGRLLNNEQFF
NA	TRBV18	TRBJ2-3	TRBD2	TGTGCCAGCTCACCCTCCCCGGGACTAGCTAGCACAGATACGCAGTATTTT	CASSPSPGLASTDTQYF
NA	TRBV6-5	TRBJ1-4	TRBD1	TGTGCCAGCCGGGACAGGGAAGGCGAAAAACTGTTTTTT	CASRDREGEKLFF
few	TRBV5-1	TRBJ1-2	NA	TGCGCCAGCAGTTCCCCGGGATATACAAATGGCTACACCTTC	CASSSPGYTNGYTF
NA	TRBV3-1/TRBV3-2	TRBJ1-4	TRBD1	TGTGCCAGCAGCCCCAGGGGGGGCGGAGAGGAAAAACTGTTTTTT	CASSPRGGGEEKLFF
NA	TRBV6-6	TRBJ2-4	TRBD2	TGTGCCAGCAGTTTTGCGGGGGAGCGGAACATTCAGTACTTC	CASSFAGERNIQYF
NA	TRBV14	TRBJ1-5	NA	TGTGCCAGCAGCCAGGCAGAGGGGCCCCAGCATTTT	CASSQAEGPQHF
NA	TRBV7-8	TRBJ1-5	NA	TGTGCCAGACTAGATCAGCCCCAGCATTTT	CARLDQPQHF
NA	TRBV2	TRBJ1-6	NA	TGTGCCAGCAGGCTAACGAGTGGCAGCTTTAATTCACCCCTCCACTTT	CASRLTSGSFNSPLHF
few	TRBV6-1	TRBJ1-3	TRBD1	TGTGCCAGCAGTGTTAACAGGGGCGCCAGCTCTGGAAACACCATATATTTT	CASSVNRGASSGNTIYF